The present TCR beta chain was sequenced within a study of cytomegalovirus exposure and HLA in healthy donors. A note on this clone: The antigen is undetermined.

Regarding the study as a whole: In a later analysis, TCR beta V- and J-gene trimming was associated with a missense DCLRE1C variant.

PCR was performed using 60 Vbeta and 13 Jbeta primers. Here immunoSEQ multiplex PCR was the method, and the copy in TCRdb shows in-frame clones only, minus some. The sample has 150,000 to 200,000 clones; roughly 60% are singletons. The sample taken for sequencing was PBMCs. The origin of this receptor is a man in his forties or fifties in good health and CMV-seronegative.

The CDR3 region is CASSFSMNTEAFF. The CDR3 DNA sequence: TGCGCCAGCAGCTTTAGTATGAACACTGAAGCTTTCTTT. The V gene is TRBV5-1, the J gene TRBJ1-1; no firm D call. CDR3 length: 13 amino acids. V was pared by 2 bases and J by 0 bases, with 5 bases between. The germline CDR1 and CDR2 sequences are SGHRS and YFSETQ.